These T cell receptor beta chains were read from a single sample in a study of multiple sclerosis patients with progressive multifocal leukoencephalopathy. Assay used: immunoSEQ multiplex PCR; TCRdb lists only in-frame clones, some missing. Here the sample spans 25,000 or so clones, around 93% being singletons. Sequenced here: PBMCs, sampled from a patient treated with natalizumab. The source is a young man with multiple sclerosis. CDR3s include the opening cysteine and the closing phenylalanine or tryptophan. A D gene is named only where the DNA matches it firmly.

v_call	j_call	d_call	cdr3_aa	cdr3_nt
TRBV18	TRBJ1-5	-	CASSPSAYQPQHF	TGTGCCAGCTCACCGTCTGCCTATCAGCCCCAGCATTTT
TRBV5-4	TRBJ1-6	-	CASSLPQGNNSPLHF	TGTGCCAGCAGCTTGCCCCAGGGGAATAATTCACCCCTCCACTTT
TRBV10-3	TRBJ2-1	TRBD2	CAISGSSGSGSYNEQFF	TGTGCCATCAGTGGGAGTAGCGGGAGTGGATCCTACAATGAGCAGTTCTTC
TRBV30	TRBJ2-3	-	CATPGQGTDTQYF	TGTGCAACTCCGGGCCAGGGGACAGATACGCAGTATTTT
TRBV18	TRBJ1-4	-	CASSSPAFKNFEKLFF	TGTGCCAGCTCATCGCCCGCTTTTAAGAATTTTGAAAAACTGTTTTTT
TRBV25-1	TRBJ2-6	-	CASSATGTGANVLTF	TGTGCCAGCAGCGCAACAGGGACTGGGGCCAACGTCCTGACTTTC
TRBV7-2	TRBJ2-7	TRBD2	CASSSLTSGVTYEQYF	TGTGCCAGCAGCTCGCTGACTAGCGGGGTTACCTACGAGCAGTACTTC
TRBV27	TRBJ2-5	TRBD2	CASSFGEGKTQYF	TGTGCCAGCAGTTTTGGGGAGGGGAAGACCCAGTACTTC
TRBV7-9	TRBJ2-2	TRBD1	CASSPPQTGRGTGELFF	TGTGCCAGCAGCCCCCCCCAGACAGGGCGAGGCACCGGGGAGCTGTTTTTT
TRBV11-3	TRBJ1-2	TRBD1	CAGSLRGHYGYTF	TGTGCCGGCAGCTTAAGGGGGCATTATGGCTACACCTTC
TRBV7-9	TRBJ2-5	TRBD2	CASSSTGRGETQYF	TGTGCCAGCAGTTCCACTGGGAGGGGAGAGACCCAGTACTTC